This T cell receptor beta chain was obtained from a study of blood T cells in healthy people across ages. Study summary: For every two T cells, template switching captured about one barcoded beta molecule.

CDR1 and CDR2 from the germline V gene are SGHAT and FQNNGV. CDR3 length: 15 amino acids. The V gene end was trimmed by 5 bases and the J gene end by 3 bases; junction bases not matched to a gene: 3. The people who gave samples were healthy Caucasians from Russia, aged roughly 6 to 90. They isolated at least 6 million PBMCs from each sample. Then a second PCR, running roughly 7 to 12 cycles, was carried out with a sample-barcoded 5' primer and a J-beta primer mix. TCRdb re-called the 5' RACE reads with MiXCR, one entry per CDR3 protein. The table includes roughly 700,000 distinct CDR3 sequences, around 45% detected once.

The receptor's source is a woman aged 60-75 years in good health. V gene TRBV11-2 combines with J gene TRBJ2-1; the match to TRBD2 covers 11 bases. The sequenced material came from blood. The CDR3 reads CASSHGTSGYNEQFF. CDR3 sequence (DNA): TGTGCCAGCAGCCACGGGACTAGCGGCTACAATGAGCAGTTCTTC.